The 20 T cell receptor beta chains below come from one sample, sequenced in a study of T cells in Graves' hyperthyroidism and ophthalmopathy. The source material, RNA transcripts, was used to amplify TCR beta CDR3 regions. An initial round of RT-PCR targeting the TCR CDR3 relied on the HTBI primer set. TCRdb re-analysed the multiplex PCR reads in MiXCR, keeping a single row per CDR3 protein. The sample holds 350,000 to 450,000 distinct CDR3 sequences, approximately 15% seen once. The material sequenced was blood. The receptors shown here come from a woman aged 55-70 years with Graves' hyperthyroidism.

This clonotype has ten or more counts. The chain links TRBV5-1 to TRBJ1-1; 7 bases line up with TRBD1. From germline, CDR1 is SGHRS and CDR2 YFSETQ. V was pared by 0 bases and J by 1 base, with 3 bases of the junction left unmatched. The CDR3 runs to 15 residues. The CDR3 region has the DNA TGCGCCAGCAGCTTGGAGGGGGCGCAGAACACTGAAGCTTTCTTT. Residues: CASSLEGAQNTEAFF.

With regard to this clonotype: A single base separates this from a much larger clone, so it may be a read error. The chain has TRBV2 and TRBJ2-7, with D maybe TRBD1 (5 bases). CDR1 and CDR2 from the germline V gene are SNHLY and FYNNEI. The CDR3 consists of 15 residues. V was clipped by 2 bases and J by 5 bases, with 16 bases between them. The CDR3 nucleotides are TGTGCCAGCAGTGAAATACAGGTTAAGGTCCACGAGCAGTACTTC. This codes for CASSEIQVKVHEQYF.

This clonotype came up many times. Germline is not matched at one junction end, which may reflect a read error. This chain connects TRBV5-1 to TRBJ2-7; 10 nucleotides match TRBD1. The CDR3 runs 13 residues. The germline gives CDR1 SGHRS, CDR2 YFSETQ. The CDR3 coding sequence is TGTGCCAGCAGCCGGGACAGGGGCTACGAGCAGTACTTC. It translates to CASSRDRGYEQYF.

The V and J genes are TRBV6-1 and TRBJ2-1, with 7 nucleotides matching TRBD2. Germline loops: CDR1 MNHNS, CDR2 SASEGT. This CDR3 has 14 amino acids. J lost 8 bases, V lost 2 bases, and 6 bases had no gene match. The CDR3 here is CASSETGGLDEQFF. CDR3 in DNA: TGTGCCAGCAGTGAAACGGGAGGACTCGATGAGCAGTTCTTC.

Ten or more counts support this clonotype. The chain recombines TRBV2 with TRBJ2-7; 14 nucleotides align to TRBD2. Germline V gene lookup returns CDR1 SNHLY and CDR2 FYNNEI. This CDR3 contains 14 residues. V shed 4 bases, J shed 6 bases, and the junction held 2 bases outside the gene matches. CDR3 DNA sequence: TGTGCCAGCAGTGGGACTAGCGGGAGGCTCGAGCAGTACTTC. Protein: CASSGTSGRLEQYF.

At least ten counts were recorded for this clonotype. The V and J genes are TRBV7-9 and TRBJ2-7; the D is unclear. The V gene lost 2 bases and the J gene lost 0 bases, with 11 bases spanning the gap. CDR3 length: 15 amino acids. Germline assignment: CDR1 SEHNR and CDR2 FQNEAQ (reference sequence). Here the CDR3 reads CASSLTLAASYEQYF. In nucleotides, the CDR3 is TGTGCCAGCAGCTTAACTTTGGCAGCCTCCTACGAGCAGTACTTC.

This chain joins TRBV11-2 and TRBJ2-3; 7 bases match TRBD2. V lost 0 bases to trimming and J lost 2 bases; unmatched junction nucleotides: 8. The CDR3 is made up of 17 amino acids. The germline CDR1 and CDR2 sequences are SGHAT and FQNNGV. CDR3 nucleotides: TGTGCCAGCAGCTTAGAAGGAGCGGGACCCCACACAGATACGCAGTATTTT. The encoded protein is CASSLEGAGPHTDTQYF. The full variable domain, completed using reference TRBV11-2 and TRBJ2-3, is EAGVAQSPRYKIIEKRQSVAFWCNPISGHATLYWYQQILGQGPKLLIQFQNNGVVDDSQLPKDRFSAERLKGVDSTLKIQPAKLEDSAVYLCASSLEGAGPHTDTQYFGPGTRLTVL.

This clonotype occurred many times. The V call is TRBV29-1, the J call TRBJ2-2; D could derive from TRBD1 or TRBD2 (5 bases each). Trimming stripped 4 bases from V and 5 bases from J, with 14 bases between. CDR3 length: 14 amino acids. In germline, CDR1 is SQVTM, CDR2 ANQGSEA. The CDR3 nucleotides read TGCAGCGTTGGGGACCCTGGCAGGACCGGGGAGCTGTTTTTT. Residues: CSVGDPGRTGELFF.

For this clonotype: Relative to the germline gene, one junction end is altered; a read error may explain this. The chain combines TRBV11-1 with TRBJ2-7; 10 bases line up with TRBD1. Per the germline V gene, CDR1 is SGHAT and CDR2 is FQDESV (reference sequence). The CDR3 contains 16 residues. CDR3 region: CASSLSPGTGEDEQYF. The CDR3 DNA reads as TGCGCCAGCAGCCTTAGTCCCGGGACAGGGGAGGATGAGCAGTACTTC.

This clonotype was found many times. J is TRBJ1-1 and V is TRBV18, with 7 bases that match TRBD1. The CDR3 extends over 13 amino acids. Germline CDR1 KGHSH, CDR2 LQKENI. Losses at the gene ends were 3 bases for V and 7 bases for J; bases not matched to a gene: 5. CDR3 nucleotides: TGTGCCAGCTCACCTCCCGGGACAGTTGAAGCTTTCTTT. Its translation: CASSPPGTVEAFF.

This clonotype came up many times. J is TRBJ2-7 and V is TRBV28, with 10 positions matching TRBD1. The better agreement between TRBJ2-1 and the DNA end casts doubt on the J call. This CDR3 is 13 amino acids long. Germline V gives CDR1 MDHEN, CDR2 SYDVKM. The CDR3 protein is CASRTGGSYEQFF. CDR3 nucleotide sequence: TGTGCCAGTCGGACAGGGGGATCCTACGAGCAGTTCTTC.

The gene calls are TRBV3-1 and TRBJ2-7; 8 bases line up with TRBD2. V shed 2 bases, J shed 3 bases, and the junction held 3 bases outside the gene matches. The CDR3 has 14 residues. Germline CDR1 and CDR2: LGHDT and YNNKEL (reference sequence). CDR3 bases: TGTGCCAGCAGCCAACCCAGCGGGAGCTACGAGCAGTACTTC. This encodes CASSQPSGSYEQYF.

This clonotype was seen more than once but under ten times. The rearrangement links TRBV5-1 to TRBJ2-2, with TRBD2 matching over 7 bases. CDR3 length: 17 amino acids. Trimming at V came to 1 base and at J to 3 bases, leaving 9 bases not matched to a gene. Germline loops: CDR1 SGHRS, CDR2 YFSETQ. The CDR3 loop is CASSLRGSGSDTGELFF. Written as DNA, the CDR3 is TGCGCCAGCAGCTTGAGGGGTAGCGGGTCGGACACCGGGGAGCTGTTTTTT.

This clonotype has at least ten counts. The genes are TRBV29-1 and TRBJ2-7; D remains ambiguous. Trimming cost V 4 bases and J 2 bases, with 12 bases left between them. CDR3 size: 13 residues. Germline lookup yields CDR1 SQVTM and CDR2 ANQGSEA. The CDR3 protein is CSVALGSPYEQYF. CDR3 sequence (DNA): TGCAGCGTTGCTTTGGGGTCGCCCTACGAGCAGTACTTC.

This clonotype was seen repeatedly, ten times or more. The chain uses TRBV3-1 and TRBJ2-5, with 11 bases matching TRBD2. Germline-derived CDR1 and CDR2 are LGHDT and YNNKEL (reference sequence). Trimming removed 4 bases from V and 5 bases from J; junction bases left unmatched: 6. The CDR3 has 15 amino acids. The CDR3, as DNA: TGTGCCAGCAGCCCAATAGCGGGAGGGTTGGAGACCCAGTACTTC. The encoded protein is CASSPIAGGLETQYF.

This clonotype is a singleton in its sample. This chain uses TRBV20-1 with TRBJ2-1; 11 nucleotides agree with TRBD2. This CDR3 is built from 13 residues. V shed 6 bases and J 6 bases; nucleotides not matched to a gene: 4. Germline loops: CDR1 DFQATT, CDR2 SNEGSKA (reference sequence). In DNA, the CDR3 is TGCAGTGCCCCGACTAGCGGGATCAATGAGCAGTTCTTC. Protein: CSAPTSGINEQFF.

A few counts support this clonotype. The CDR3 nucleotides are TGTGCCAGCAGCTTGGGGCGGGGAATTGGCACTGAAGCTTTCTTT. It translates to CASSLGRGIGTEAFF. The J gene is TRBJ1-1, the V gene TRBV5-5, with D uncertain. The CDR3 runs 15 residues. Per the germline V gene, CDR1 is SGHKS and CDR2 is YYEKEE (reference sequence). Trimming took 0 bases from V and 4 from J, leaving 13 bases between them.

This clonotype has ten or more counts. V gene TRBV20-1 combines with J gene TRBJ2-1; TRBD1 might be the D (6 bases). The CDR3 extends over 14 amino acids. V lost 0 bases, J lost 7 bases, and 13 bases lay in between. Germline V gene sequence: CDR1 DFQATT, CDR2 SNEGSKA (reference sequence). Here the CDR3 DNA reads TGCAGTGCTAGAGACTGGAGAAGGGGGAATGAGCAGTTCTTC. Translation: CSARDWRRGNEQFF.

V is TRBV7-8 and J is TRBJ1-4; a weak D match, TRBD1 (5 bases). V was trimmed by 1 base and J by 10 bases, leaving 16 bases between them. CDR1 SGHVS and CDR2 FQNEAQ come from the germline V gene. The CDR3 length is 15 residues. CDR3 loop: CASSLGAPMQGKLFF. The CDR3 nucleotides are TGTGCCAGCAGCTTAGGGGCCCCCATGCAGGGAAAACTGTTTTTT.

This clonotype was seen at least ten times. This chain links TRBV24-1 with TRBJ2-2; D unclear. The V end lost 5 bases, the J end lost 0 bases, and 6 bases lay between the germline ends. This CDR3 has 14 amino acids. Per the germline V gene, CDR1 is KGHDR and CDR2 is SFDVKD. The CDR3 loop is CATSVSSNTGELFF. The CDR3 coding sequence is TGTGCCACCAGTGTGTCTTCGAACACCGGGGAGCTGTTTTTT.